These T cell receptor beta chains were read from a single sample in a study of T cell responses to AZD1222 COVID-19 vaccine. The repertoire was sequenced with immunoSEQ multiplex PCR; TCRdb's copy has only in-frame clones and lacks some. The sample records about 97,000 clones, over 75% being singletons. Sequenced material: peripheral blood, taken on day 0 of AZD1222 vaccination. The source of these receptors is an adult in good health. Both conserved end residues are trimmed from each CDR3. Expanded clones are given a class, and other clones once, few, many or no size at all.

len | j_gene | abundance | v_gene | CDR3aa
13 | TRBJ2-7 | - | TRBV6-5 | ASGSWDTPSYEQY
12 | TRBJ1-3 | - | TRBV5-1 | ASSLSGSGNTIY
11 | TRBJ2-7 | - | TRBV30 | AWKAAGAYEQY
10 | TRBJ1-5 | - | TRBV12-3/TRBV12-4 | ASSLGNQPQH
12 | TRBJ2-7 | - | TRBV27 | ASSPRGWELEQY
12 | TRBJ2-3 | once | TRBV6-5 | ASSPVARTDTQY
12 | TRBJ1-4 | - | TRBV2 | ASSDGWGNEKLF
14 | TRBJ2-3 | - | TRBV9 | ASSVGLAVSTDTQY
13 | TRBJ1-6 | once | TRBV10-3 | AISGQGAFNSPLH
14 | TRBJ2-6 | - | TRBV18 | ASSPGRGSGANVLT
11 | TRBJ1-1 | once | TRBV29-1 | SSRDEGDTEAF
12 | TRBJ1-2 | - | TRBV7-9 | ASSLAGDGYGYT
12 | TRBJ2-5 | many | TRBV5-6 | ASSLQSGYETQY
14 | TRBJ2-1 | - | TRBV28 | ASSRPSATSVGEQF
13 | TRBJ2-7 | - | TRBV5-1 | ASSLVVAGAGEQY
12 | TRBJ1-2 | - | TRBV5-5 | ASSLQGQANGYT
14 | TRBJ1-6 | few | TRBV6-5 | ASSYLRTRANSPLH
15 | TRBJ2-1 | few | TRBV10-1 | ASSERRERSNDNEQF
12 | TRBJ1-1 | - | TRBV29-1 | SVPRGQGNTEAF
12 | TRBJ1-6 | - | TRBV6-5 | ASRDRGPLGPLH
14 | TRBJ2-1 | - | TRBV18 | ASSPPGVRSYNEQF
14 | TRBJ1-3 | - | TRBV29-1 | SVATGSTDSGNTIY
10 | TRBJ1-2 | - | TRBV4-1 | ASSPTGYGYT
13 | TRBJ2-7 | - | TRBV9 | ASSVALAGSYEQY
15 | TRBJ1-3 | - | TRBV3-1/TRBV3-2 | ASSLSTSLFSGNTIY
10 | TRBJ2-1 | - | TRBV6-5 | ASSLTGDEQF
11 | TRBJ1-1 | - | TRBV5-4 | ASSSPRDTEAF
10 | TRBJ2-7 | - | TRBV24-1 | ATSGSTYEQY
13 | TRBJ2-7 | - | TRBV7-2 | ASSTSVTSDYEQY
17 | TRBJ2-1 | - | TRBV18 | ASDLQGKLTSGRYNEQF
13 | TRBJ1-2 | - | TRBV11-2 | ASSQTTGGGYGYT
14 | TRBJ1-5 | - | TRBV28 | ASSPGVGGGNQPQH
13 | TRBJ2-3 | - | TRBV30 | AWIPKRGSLHTQY
12 | TRBJ1-1 | - | TRBV29-1 | SVEDPLKGTEAF
13 | TRBJ2-2 | once | TRBV9 | ASSETGLSTGELF
14 | TRBJ1-5 | - | TRBV7-8 | ASSLAVQGSNQPQH
12 | TRBJ2-3 | - | TRBV5-4 | ASSWASGTDTQY
14 | TRBJ1-5 | - | TRBV7-2 | ASSLRDTYGNQPQH
13 | TRBJ2-1 | - | TRBV27 | ASSWGLAGVGEQF
12 | TRBJ2-1 | - | TRBV28 | ASTTSGNYNEQF
14 | TRBJ1-6 | - | TRBV14 | ASSPMVGTVNSPLH